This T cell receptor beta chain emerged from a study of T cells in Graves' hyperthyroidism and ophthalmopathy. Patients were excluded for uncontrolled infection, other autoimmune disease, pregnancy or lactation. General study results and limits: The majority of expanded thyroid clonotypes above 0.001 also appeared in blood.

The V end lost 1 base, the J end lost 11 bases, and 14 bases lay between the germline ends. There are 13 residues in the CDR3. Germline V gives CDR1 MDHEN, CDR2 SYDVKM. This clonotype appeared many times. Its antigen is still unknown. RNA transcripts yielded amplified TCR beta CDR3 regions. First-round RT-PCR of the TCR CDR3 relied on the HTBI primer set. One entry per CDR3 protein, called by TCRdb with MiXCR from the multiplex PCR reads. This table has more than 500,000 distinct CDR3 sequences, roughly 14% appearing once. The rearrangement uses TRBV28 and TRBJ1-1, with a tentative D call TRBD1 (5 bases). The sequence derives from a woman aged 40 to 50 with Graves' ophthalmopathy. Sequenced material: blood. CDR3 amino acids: CASSLSPDTGAFF. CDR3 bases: TGTGCCAGCAGTTTATCCCCGGACACCGGCGCTTTCTTT. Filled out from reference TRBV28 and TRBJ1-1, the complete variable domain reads DVKVTQSSRYLVKRTGEKVFLECVQDMDHENMFWYRQDPGLGLRLIYFSYDVKMKEKGDIPEGYSVSREKKERFSLILESASTNQTSMYLCASSLSPDTGAFFGQGTRLTVV.